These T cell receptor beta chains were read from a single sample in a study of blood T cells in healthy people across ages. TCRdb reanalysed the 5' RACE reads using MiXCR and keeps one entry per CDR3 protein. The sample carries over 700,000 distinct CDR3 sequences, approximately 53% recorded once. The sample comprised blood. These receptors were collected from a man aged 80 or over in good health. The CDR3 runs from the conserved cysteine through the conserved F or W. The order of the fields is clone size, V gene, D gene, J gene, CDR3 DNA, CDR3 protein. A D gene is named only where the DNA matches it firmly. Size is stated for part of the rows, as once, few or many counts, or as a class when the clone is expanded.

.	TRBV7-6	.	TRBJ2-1	TGTGCCAGCAGCTTATCTCGCTCCCACAATGAGCAGTTCTTC	CASSLSRSHNEQFF
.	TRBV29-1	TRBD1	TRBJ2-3	TGCAGCGTTGCGCAGGGGGAAAGATACGCGTATTTT	CSVAQGERYAYF
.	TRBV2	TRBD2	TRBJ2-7	TGTGCCAGCGAGCACCCTAGCGGGAGCTCCTACGAGCAGTACTTC	CASEHPSGSSYEQYF
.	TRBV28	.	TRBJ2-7	TGTGCCAGCACCCGGACAACCTACGAGCAGTACTTC	CASTRTTYEQYF
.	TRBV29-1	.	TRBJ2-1	TGCAGCGTTGAACCTGCGCGGGCCCCCCTGAGGGGCAATGAGCAGTTCTTC	CSVEPARAPLRGNEQFF
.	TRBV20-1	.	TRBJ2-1	TGCAGTGCGTCACCTTCGCGGCGAATCTCCTACAATGAGCAGTTCTTC	CSASPSRRISYNEQFF
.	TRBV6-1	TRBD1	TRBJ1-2	TGTGCCAGCAGACCACTGACAGGGTATTATGGCTACACCTTC	CASRPLTGYYGYTF
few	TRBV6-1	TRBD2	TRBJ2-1	TGTGCCAGCAGTGGCCCGGGACTAGCGGGAGTTGAGCAGTTCTTC	CASSGPGLAGVEQFF
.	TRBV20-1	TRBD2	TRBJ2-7	TGCAGTGCTAGATCTAGCGGGAGGGTGGGCGAGCAGTACTTC	CSARSSGRVGEQYF
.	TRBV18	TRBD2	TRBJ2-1	TGTGCCAGCTCACCCGCCCTAGCGGCTGGTGAGCAGTTCTTC	CASSPALAAGEQFF
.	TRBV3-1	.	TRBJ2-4	TGTGCCAGCAGCCAAGTGGGAATAGGAAACATTCAGTACTTC	CASSQVGIGNIQYF
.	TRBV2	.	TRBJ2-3	TGTGCCAGCAGCCCACAGGGCGATACGCAGTATTTT	CASSPQGDTQYF
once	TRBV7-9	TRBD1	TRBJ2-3	TGTGCCAGCAGCTCAGCGGACAGGGGGCACAGATACGCGTATTTT	CASSSADRGHRYAYF
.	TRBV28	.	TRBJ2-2	TGTGCCAGCCGATCTAGCACCGGGGAGCTGTTTTTT	CASRSSTGELFF
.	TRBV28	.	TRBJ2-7	TGTGCCAGCAGTCCATTAAACAGCTACGAGCAGTACTTC	CASSPLNSYEQYF
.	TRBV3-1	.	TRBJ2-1	TGTGCCAGCAGCCAATTCGGCGGGAATCTTTTACGTGAGCAGTTCTTC	CASSQFGGNLLREQFF
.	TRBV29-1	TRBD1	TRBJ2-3	TGCAGCGTTGTCCCTCGGACAGGAGGATATGATACGCAGTATTTT	CSVVPRTGGYDTQYF
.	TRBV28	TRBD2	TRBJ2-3	TGTGCCAGCAGACACAGACTAGCTAGAACACAGAGACGGGCGTATTTT	CASRHRLARTQRRAYF
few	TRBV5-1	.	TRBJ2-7	TGCGCCAGCAGCTTGTCCGGGAGCGAGCAGTACTTC	CASSLSGSEQYF
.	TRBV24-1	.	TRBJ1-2	TGTGCCACCAGTGACGTAGGGGTCGATGGCTACACCTTC	CATSDVGVDGYTF
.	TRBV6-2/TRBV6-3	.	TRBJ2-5	TGTGCCAGCAGTTACTCGGGGGACGCTTCTCGGGAGACCCAGTACTTC	CASSYSGDASRETQYF
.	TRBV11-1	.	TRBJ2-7	TGTGCCAGCAGCTTAGCCTTAGAAGGAGTGCAGTACTTC	CASSLALEGVQYF
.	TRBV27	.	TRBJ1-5	TGTGCCAGCAGTAGGATCCTGGGGTCAGGCAATCAGCCCCAGCATTTT	CASSRILGSGNQPQHF
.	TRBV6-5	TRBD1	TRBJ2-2	TGTGCCAGCTCACTGGACAGGGTCTGGACCGGGGAGTTGTTTTTT	CASSLDRVWTGELFF
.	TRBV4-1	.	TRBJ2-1	TGCGCCAGCAGCCAAACCCGGGACCGATACAATGAGCAGTTCTTC	CASSQTRDRYNEQFF
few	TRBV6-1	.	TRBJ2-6	TGTGCCAGCAGTGAAGCGGCTATAGCCAACGTCCTGACTTTC	CASSEAAIANVLTF
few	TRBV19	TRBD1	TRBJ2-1	TGTGCCAGTCGACAGGGACCCTACAATGAGCAGTTCTTC	CASRQGPYNEQFF
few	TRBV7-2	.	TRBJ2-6	TGTGCCAGCAGCTTAGCAAACACTGGGGCCAACGTCCTGACTTTC	CASSLANTGANVLTF
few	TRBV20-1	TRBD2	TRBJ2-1	TGCAGTGCTACGAAGCTGGGACTAGCGGGGTTTTTCAATGAGCAGTTCTTC	CSATKLGLAGFFNEQFF
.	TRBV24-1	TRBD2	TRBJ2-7	TGTGCCACCGCGGCAAGGAGCGGGACCTACGAGCAGTACTTC	CATAARSGTYEQYF
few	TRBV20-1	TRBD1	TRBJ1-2	TGCAGTGCTAGACCCGACAGGGACTATGGCTACACCTTC	CSARPDRDYGYTF
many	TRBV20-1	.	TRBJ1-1	TGCAGTGCCGCCCTCGGGGGGGGGGCTTTCTTT	CSAALGGGAFF
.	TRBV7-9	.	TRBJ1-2	TGTGCCAGCGCCGACAGCCTACGCTATGGCTACACCTTC	CASADSLRYGYTF
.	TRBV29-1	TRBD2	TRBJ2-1	TGCAGCGTTGGTGGGACTAGCGGGAGTCTCAATGAGCAGTTCTTC	CSVGGTSGSLNEQFF
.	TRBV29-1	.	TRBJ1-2	TGCAGCGTTCAGGTCCCGGGGGCGATTCGGTATGGCTACACCTTC	CSVQVPGAIRYGYTF
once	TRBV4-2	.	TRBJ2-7	TGTGCCAGCAGCCGGGAGCTCCCCTACGAGCAGTACTTC	CASSRELPYEQYF
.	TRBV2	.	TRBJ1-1	TGTGCCAGCACCGGGTCGCGGGGTACGAACACTGAAGCTTTCTTT	CASTGSRGTNTEAFF
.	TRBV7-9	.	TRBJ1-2	TGTGCCAGCAGCTTAATGGGGGAGGGTGCTGGCTACACCTTC	CASSLMGEGAGYTF
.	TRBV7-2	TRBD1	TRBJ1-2	TGTGCCAGCAGCCCCCGACAGGGGAGGGATGGCTACACCTTC	CASSPRQGRDGYTF
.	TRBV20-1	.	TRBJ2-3	TGCAGTGCTAGAGTGGTAGCAGCAGATACGCAGTATTTT	CSARVVAADTQYF
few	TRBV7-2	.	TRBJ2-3	TGTGCCAGCAGCTTAGCGTCTAGCTATACGCAGTATTTT	CASSLASSYTQYF
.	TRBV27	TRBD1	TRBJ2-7	TGTGCCAGCAGTCCTGGAGGAGGACAGGGGTCCTACGAGCAGTACTTC	CASSPGGGQGSYEQYF
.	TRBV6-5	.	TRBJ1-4	TGTGCCAGCAGTTACCGGGGGGGCAAACTGTTTTTT	CASSYRGGKLFF
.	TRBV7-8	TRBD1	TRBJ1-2	TGTGCCAGCAGCCCCCGGGACAGGGACTTTGGCTACACCTTC	CASSPRDRDFGYTF
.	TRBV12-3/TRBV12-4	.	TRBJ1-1	TGTGCCAGCAGTTTGGCGGTGGGTACTGAAGCTTTCTTT	CASSLAVGTEAFF
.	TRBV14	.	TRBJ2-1	TGTGCCAGCAGCGAAGCTGGCAAGGGGTGGTACAATGAGCAGTTCTTC	CASSEAGKGWYNEQFF